Below, 7 T cell receptor beta chains from the same sample are listed, as sequenced in a study of blood T cell repertoires in COVID-19. The protocol was immunoSEQ multiplex PCR, while the TCRdb copy is restricted to in-frame clones and leaves out a portion. The table lists 350,000 to 450,000 clones, roughly 85% of them singletons. Sequences were obtained from peripheral blood. The receptors originated from a woman aged 18-29 years with acute or convalescent COVID-19.

This clone was counted a few times. The chain recombines TRBV6-1 with TRBJ1-4; D unresolved. The CDR3 has 13 amino acids. V was trimmed by 1 base and J by 8 bases, leaving 8 bases between them. Germline V lookup: CDR1 MNHNS, CDR2 SASEGT. CDR3 sequence: CASSEEQAEKLFF. In DNA form, the CDR3 reads TGTGCCAGCAGTGAAGAGCAGGCGGAAAAACTGTTTTTT.

The rearrangement joins TRBV6-5 to TRBJ2-5, with 7 bases identical to TRBD2. Germline V gives CDR1 MNHEY, CDR2 SVGAGI. The CDR3 has 15 amino acids. Losses at the gene ends were 6 bases for V and 2 bases for J; bases not matched to a gene: 9. The CDR3 region has the DNA TGTGCCAGCAGCCTCGGGGGGAGCGGACAAGAGACCCAGTACTTC. Translated: CASSLGGSGQETQYF.

The chain couples TRBV30 to TRBJ2-3; TRBD2 might be the D (6 bases). The V and J ends lost 3 bases and 1 base respectively, with 14 bases between them. This CDR3 has 15 residues. Looked up from germline, CDR1 is GTSNPN and CDR2 is SVGIG (reference sequence). The DNA for the CDR3 is TGTGCCTGGAGCCGAGTGGGCGGGGGCACAGATACGCAGTATTTT. The encoded protein is CAWSRVGGGTDTQYF.

The gene calls are TRBV12-3 or TRBV12-4 and TRBJ1-2, with D possibly TRBD1 on 6 matching bases. This CDR3 region has 13 residues. Trimming took off 7 bases at V and 4 bases at J, with 13 bases between the two ends. CDR3 protein: CASTGETTYGYTF. The CDR3 DNA reads as TGTGCCAGCACAGGGGAAACCACCTATGGCTACACCTTC.

This clone turned up a few times. V gene TRBV2 combines with J gene TRBJ1-2, with TRBD1 identical over 10 bases. CDR1 is SNHLY and CDR2 is FYNNEI in the germline V gene. This CDR3 comprises 16 residues. Unmatched junction bases numbered 10, after V lost 7 bases and J lost 2 bases. The CDR3 loop is CASIPGQGSLNYGYTF. As DNA, the CDR3 is TGTGCCAGCATCCCGGGACAGGGGTCCCTAAACTATGGCTACACCTTC.

The chain employs TRBV5-8 and TRBJ1-3; TRBD1 might be the D (6 bases). The V gene lost 0 bases and the J gene lost 0 bases, with 7 bases spanning the gap. Germline CDR1 is SGHTS and CDR2 is YDEGEE. The CDR3 covers 15 residues. The CDR3, as DNA: TGTGCCAGCAGCTTGGGGACAGTCTCTGGAAACACCATATATTTT. This translates into CASSLGTVSGNTIYF. Based on the CDR3 plus reference TRBV5-8 and TRBJ1-3, the full variable domain is EAGVTQSPTHLIKTRGQQATLRCSPISGHTSVYWYQQALGLGLQFLLWYDEGEERNRGNFPPRFSGRQFPNYSSELNVNALELEDSALYLCASSLGTVSGNTIYFGEGSWLTVV.

This sequence joins TRBV7-9 and TRBJ2-1; 8 bases are a match to TRBD2. From germline, CDR1 is SEHNR and CDR2 FQNEAQ (reference sequence). V lost 1 base and J lost 10; bases outside the gene matches: 9. The CDR3 is 15 amino acids. The CDR3 DNA reads as TGTGCCAGCAGCTTAGAGAGCGGGAGAACTACCGAGCAGTTCTTC. The encoded protein is CASSLESGRTTEQFF.